This passage covers 14 T cell receptor beta chains from one sample sequenced in a study of shared T cell receptors in the human thymus. The protocol was immunoSEQ multiplex PCR, while the TCRdb copy is restricted to in-frame clones and leaves out a portion. Of approximately 760,000 clones in the sample, approximately 83% are singletons; the top ten hold roughly 0.01%. Another study also made use of these data, one on human thymus T cells.

Material for sequencing was thymocytes. The receptors originated from a girl less than two years old with a congenital heart defect.

The gene calls are TRBV4-3 and TRBJ1-1, with a weak D call TRBD1 (6 bases). The CDR3 is 15 amino acids. V lost 0 bases to trimming and J lost 4 bases, with 12 bases between them. Germline-derived CDR1 and CDR2 are LGHNA and YSLEER. The DNA for the CDR3 is TGCGCCAGCAGCCAAGATTGTTGGGGGCTCACTGAAGCTTTCTTT. It translates to CASSQDCWGLTEAFF.

This chain uses TRBV7-6 with TRBJ2-2; TRBD2 matches 9 bases. Per germline, CDR1 SGHVS and CDR2 FNYEAQ. The length of the CDR3 is 15 residues. With V trimmed by 5 bases and J by 3 bases, 4 bases remained unmatched. The CDR3 region has the DNA TGTGCCAGCAGCACGGGACTAGCCGACACCGGGGAGCTGTTTTTT. Translated, it gives CASSTGLADTGELFF.

This clone was seen only a few times. The chain links TRBV5-8 to TRBJ1-1; the D is unclear. Germline CDR1 and CDR2: SGHTS and YDEGEE. Trimming stripped 2 bases from V and 0 bases from J, with 8 bases between. There are 14 residues in the CDR3. CDR3 residues: CASSLGSMNTEAFF. The CDR3 DNA reads TGTGCCAGCAGCTTAGGGAGCATGAACACTGAAGCTTTCTTT.

There are a few counts of this clone. The chain recombines TRBV6-1 with TRBJ2-7; TRBD1 matches at 9 bases. Germline lookup yields CDR1 MNHNS and CDR2 SASEGT. The junction had 5 bases not matched to a gene; V was cut back by 3 bases and J by 2 bases. CDR3 size: 15 residues. CDR3 DNA: TGTGCCAGCAGTGATTTAGGACAGGGGACCTACGAGCAGTACTTC. This sequence encodes CASSDLGQGTYEQYF.

The chain couples TRBV29-1 to TRBJ1-4; 7 positions agree with TRBD1. V gave up 6 bases and J gave up 5 bases; unmatched junction bases: 3. Looked up from germline, CDR1 is SQVTM and CDR2 is ANQGSEA. The CDR3 contains 12 residues. For the CDR3, the DNA is TGCAGCGTACCACAGGGGAATGAAAAACTGTTTTTT. It specifies CSVPQGNEKLFF.

This chain joins TRBV12-5 and TRBJ2-5; 9 positions agree with TRBD2. The length of the CDR3 is 17 residues. Unmatched junction bases numbered 13, after V lost 4 bases and J lost 4 bases. The germline V gene has CDR1 LGHNT and CDR2 FRNRAP. In DNA form, the CDR3 reads TGTGCTAGTGGTTCCTCCAATGCGGGGGGGCATGGAGAGACCCAGTACTTC. Its translation is CASGSSNAGGHGETQYF. The whole variable domain, remainder taken from reference TRBV12-5 and TRBJ2-5, is DARVTQTPRHKVTEMGQEVTMRCQPILGHNTVFWYRQTMMQGLELLAYFRNRAPLDDSGMPKDRFSAEMPDATLATLKIQPSEPRDSAVYFCASGSSNAGGHGETQYFGPGTRLLVL.

This chain links TRBV7-9 with TRBJ1-3, with 7 bases fitting TRBD1. With V trimmed by 0 bases and J by 3 bases, 2 bases remained unmatched. CDR1 is SEHNR, CDR2 FQNEAQ, per germline (reference sequence). CDR3 length: 15 residues. The CDR3 coding sequence is TGTGCCAGCAGCTTAGCCAGGGGGAATGGAAACACCATATATTTT. Residues: CASSLARGNGNTIYF. The whole variable domain, filled in from reference TRBV7-9 and TRBJ1-3, reads DTGVSQNPRHKITKRGQNVTFRCDPISEHNRLYWYRQTLGQGPEFLTYFQNEAQLEKSRLLSDRFSAERPKGSFSTLEIQRTEQGDSAMYLCASSLARGNGNTIYFGEGSWLTVV.

V usage is TRBV15 and J usage is TRBJ2-1; 9 nucleotides agree with TRBD1. The CDR3 runs to 18 residues. CDR1 and CDR2 from the germline V gene are LNHNV and YYDKDF (reference sequence). V lost 3 bases and J lost 7; bases outside the gene matches: 16. This CDR3 is CATSSSQYRDRDVNEQFF. The CDR3 DNA reads as TGTGCCACCAGCAGTAGTCAATACCGGGACAGGGATGTGAATGAGCAGTTCTTC.

This clone was counted between two and nine times. The rearrangement uses TRBV28 and TRBJ1-1, with D perhaps TRBD1 (5 bases). The CDR3 has 14 amino acids. Germline V lookup: CDR1 MDHEN, CDR2 SYDVKM. V was pared by 5 bases and J by 2 bases, with 12 bases between. The CDR3 region is CASSLTENNTEAFF. The CDR3 DNA sequence: TGTGCCAGCAGTCTGACAGAAAATAACACTGAAGCTTTCTTT.

The chain is built from TRBV5-1 and TRBJ2-7, with a possible D match to TRBD1 (6 bases). The CDR3 spans 13 residues. The V and J ends lost 5 bases and 5 bases respectively, with 14 bases between them. The germline V gene has CDR1 SGHRS and CDR2 YFSETQ. The CDR3 loop reads CASSYTGSDEQYF. In DNA form, the CDR3 reads TGCGCCAGCAGTTACACAGGGTCCGACGAGCAGTACTTC.

This chain links TRBV5-1 with TRBJ1-5; 10 bases align to TRBD1. The V and J ends lost 2 bases and 0 bases, in that order; junction bases with no gene match: 5. CDR1 SGHRS and CDR2 YFSETQ come from the germline V gene. This CDR3 is built from 17 residues. In DNA form, the CDR3 reads TGCGCCAGCAGCTTCGGGACAGGGGCTTATAGCAATCAGCCCCAGCATTTT. It encodes CASSFGTGAYSNQPQHF.

The gene calls are TRBV4-2 and TRBJ2-3, with 8 bases identical to TRBD1. Losses at the gene ends were 1 base for V and 1 base for J; bases not matched to a gene: 4. The CDR3 contains 16 residues. Germline values: CDR1 LGHNA, CDR2 YNFKEQ. Here the CDR3 DNA reads TGTGCCAGCAGCCAAGGGGTACAGGGGGGCACAGATACGCAGTATTTT. This gives the protein CASSQGVQGGTDTQYF.

This chain joins TRBV10-3 and TRBJ1-5; D remains unclear. Germline V CDR1 and CDR2: ENHRY, SYGVKD. This CDR3 comprises 13 residues. Between the trimmed V and J ends, which lost 7 bases and 5 bases, there was a span of 12 bases. The DNA of the CDR3 is TGTGCCATCAAAGGGAGCTTGGATCAGCCCCAGCATTTT. It translates to CAIKGSLDQPQHF.

V gene TRBV7-9 combines with J gene TRBJ2-3; possible D gene TRBD1, 5 bases. The CDR3 contains 16 residues. Germline V CDR1 and CDR2: SEHNR, FQNEAQ (reference sequence). The V and J ends lost 1 base and 0 bases respectively, with 11 bases between them. The DNA for the CDR3 is TGTGCCAGCAGCTTAGTCCCGACAGCGAGCACAGATACGCAGTATTTT. Its protein product is CASSLVPTASTDTQYF.